This record looks at one TCR beta chain sequence and its context. The antigen remains unidentified. The data belong to a study of cytomegalovirus exposure and HLA in healthy donors. The PCR employed 60 Vbeta primers together with 13 Jbeta primers. Here immunoSEQ multiplex PCR was the method, and the copy in TCRdb shows in-frame clones only, minus some. The sample yields 200,000 to 300,000 clones, roughly four fifths seen once. General observations from the study: It was assumed in the presence/absence analyses that sequencing depth was roughly uniform across donors. Sequencing probably produced one cluster of sequence variants that were highly shared.

The TCR sequence derives from a woman aged 35 to 49 in good health and CMV-seropositive. The specimen was PBMCs.

The CDR3 DNA is TGTGCCATCAGCCCCCGGGCTAGCTTCGGTACGGACAATGAGCAGTTCTTC. This translates into CAISPRASFGTDNEQFF. The gene calls are TRBV10-3 and TRBJ2-1; a weak D match, TRBD2 (5 bases). V lost 6 bases and J 5 bases, leaving 23 bases between the germline ends. CDR3 length: 17 amino acids. Germline V lookup: CDR1 ENHRY, CDR2 SYGVKD.